A selection of T cell receptor beta chains follows, all from one sample in a study of T cell repertoires in cytomegalovirus infection. TCRdb recomputed calls from the reads with MiXCR, one row per CDR3 protein. The data contain under 300,000 distinct CDR3 sequences, around 20% of them singletons. Their specific antigens are unknown. The input for sequencing was cultured PBMCs, taken from culture after CMV antigen stimulation. All receptors come from a human donor in good health (CMV status not recorded). Some clones in this sample may be carry-over from other donors' samples. CDR3s include the opening cysteine and the closing phenylalanine or tryptophan. A D gene is named only where the DNA matches it firmly. Clone size is not always given. Where it is, it says once, few, many or a class for expanded clones.

V gene,D gene,clone size,J gene,CDR3 protein,CDR3 DNA
TRBV7-8,NA,NA,TRBJ2-1,CASSLARIGNRYNEQFF,TGTGCCAGCAGCTTAGCTCGGATTGGGAATAGGTACAATGAGCAGTTCTTC
TRBV4-3,NA,NA,TRBJ2-3,CASNRGQGATDTQYF,TGCGCCAGCAACCGGGGCCAAGGGGCCACAGATACGCAGTATTTT
TRBV10-3,TRBD1,few,TRBJ1-5,CAISQGAYSNQPQHF,TGTGCCATCAGCCAGGGGGCCTATAGCAATCAGCCCCAGCATTTT
TRBV25-1,NA,few,TRBJ1-4,CASSESWGAGEKLFF,TGTGCCAGCAGTGAATCCTGGGGGGCAGGTGAAAAACTGTTTTTT
TRBV28,TRBD1,few,TRBJ1-1,CASSLSLGQGAEAFF,TGTGCCAGCAGTTTATCACTCGGACAGGGGGCTGAAGCTTTCTTT
TRBV19,TRBD2,many,TRBJ2-1,CASSISGEAYNEQFF,TGTGCCAGTAGTATTAGCGGGGAGGCCTACAATGAGCAGTTCTTC
TRBV7-8,TRBD2,many,TRBJ2-3,CASSLGLAGGSTDTQYF,TGTGCCAGCAGCTTAGGACTAGCGGGAGGTAGCACAGATACGCAGTATTTT
TRBV29-1,NA,NA,TRBJ2-1,CSVGGEQFF,TGCAGCGTTGGCGGTGAGCAGTTCTTC
TRBV2,NA,NA,TRBJ2-3,CASSEQGTDTQYF,TGTGCCAGCAGTGAGCAGGGCACAGATACGCAGTATTTT
TRBV10-3,TRBD1,NA,TRBJ2-1,CATAWGTGAYNEQFF,TGTGCCACTGCCTGGGGGACAGGGGCCTACAATGAGCAGTTCTTC
TRBV12-3/TRBV12-4,TRBD1,few,TRBJ1-1,CASSPPFVTGAEAFF,TGTGCCAGCAGTCCCCCTTTTGTGACAGGGGCTGAAGCTTTCTTT
TRBV15,NA,NA,TRBJ2-3,CATSSPTTDTQYF,TGTGCCACCAGCAGCCCCACCACGGATACGCAGTATTTT
TRBV12-3/TRBV12-4,NA,many,TRBJ2-5,CASSSPIEETQYF,TGTGCCAGCAGTTCACCCATAGAAGAGACCCAGTACTTC
TRBV20-1,NA,few,TRBJ2-1,CSAYIALTDYNEQFF,TGCAGTGCTTATATAGCGTTGACTGACTACAATGAGCAGTTCTTC
TRBV4-1,NA,once,TRBJ2-6,CATSREGTGLYWLRANVLTF,TGCGCCACTTCGCGGGAGGGGACAGGGTTATATTGGCTTAGGGCCAACGTCCTGACTTTC
TRBV7-6,NA,few,TRBJ1-2,CASSLEWENKGYTF,TGTGCCAGCAGCTTAGAGTGGGAAAACAAAGGCTACACCTTC
TRBV10-3,NA,NA,TRBJ2-5,CAISRQERDETQYF,TGTGCCATCAGTCGACAGGAGAGAGACGAGACCCAGTACTTC
TRBV12-3/TRBV12-4,TRBD1,NA,TRBJ2-3,CASNRGNTDTQYF,TGTGCCAGTAACAGGGGGAACACAGATACGCAGTATTTT
TRBV2,NA,few,TRBJ1-1,CASTSGGGGLGTEAFF,TGTGCCAGCACCTCGGGGGGGGGGGGGCTAGGCACTGAAGCTTTCTTT
TRBV29-1,TRBD1,few,TRBJ1-4,CSVHDRVYEKLFF,TGCAGCGTTCACGACAGGGTTTACGAAAAACTGTTTTTT